Listed below are T cell receptor beta chains from one sample, sequenced in a study of neurological immune-mediated disorders. From the 5' RACE reads, TCRdb called clonotypes with MiXCR, one entry per CDR3 protein. Among tens of thousands of distinct CDR3 sequences, around 6.2% were seen once, and the ten largest hold 40% to 45%. The sequencing input was CD8+ T cells from blood. The receptors shown here come from a man between 18 and 35 years old in good health. The CDR3 runs from the conserved cysteine through the conserved F or W. The D gene is left open where the match is weak. The size field reads once, few or many counts, or a class when the clone is expanded.

D	J	V	size	CDR3	DNA
-	TRBJ1-3	TRBV5-1	many	CASSLYAVPGNTIYF	TGCGCCAGCAGCTTGTATGCGGTCCCTGGAAACACCATATATTTT
-	TRBJ2-1	TRBV6-5	many	CASSAGWGEQFF	TGTGCCAGCAGTGCCGGGTGGGGTGAGCAGTTCTTC
-	TRBJ1-2	TRBV6-1	many	CASSEAAEYGYTF	TGTGCCAGCAGTGAAGCGGCGGAGTATGGCTACACCTTC
-	TRBJ2-3	TRBV3-1	many	CASSQVGPTDTQYF	TGTGCCAGCAGCCAAGTGGGTCCCACAGATACGCAGTATTTT
TRBD2	TRBJ2-1	TRBV7-9	many	CASSFEGTSGGGVHEQFF	TGTGCCAGCAGCTTTGAAGGGACTAGCGGGGGGGGCGTCCATGAGCAGTTCTTC
-	TRBJ2-2	TRBV19	few	CASSMIGVPWTGELFF	TGTGCCAGTAGTATGATCGGGGTTCCGTGGACCGGGGAGCTGTTTTTT
-	TRBJ2-7	TRBV3-1	many	CASSRQRGPAYEQYF	TGTGCCAGCAGCCGTCAAAGGGGACCCGCCTACGAGCAGTACTTC
-	TRBJ1-5	TRBV4-2	many	CASSQEDGVNQPQHF	TGTGCCAGCAGCCAGGAGGACGGAGTGAATCAGCCCCAGCATTTT
-	TRBJ1-2	TRBV29-1	many	CSVEDPNPDRLRYTF	TGCAGCGTTGAAGATCCGAATCCCGACAGGCTACGCTACACCTTC
TRBD2	TRBJ2-1	TRBV20-1	many	CSADTSVVLNEQFF	TGCAGTGCTGATACTAGCGTCGTGTTGAATGAGCAGTTCTTC
-	TRBJ2-2	TRBV29-1	many	CSVAPGGGELFF	TGCAGCGTTGCTCCCGGGGGCGGGGAGCTGTTTTTT
TRBD1	TRBJ1-1	TRBV10-3	many	CAATGGTEAFF	TGTGCCGCGACAGGGGGCACTGAAGCTTTCTTT
-	TRBJ1-3	TRBV7-9	many	CASSLGGNTIYF	TGTGCCAGCAGCTTAGGAGGGAACACCATATATTTT
-	TRBJ1-1	TRBV11-2	many	CASSFWARGYTEAFF	TGTGCCAGCAGCTTTTGGGCCAGGGGATACACTGAAGCTTTCTTT
-	TRBJ1-1	TRBV6-5	many	CASSYGQGTEAFF	TGTGCCAGCAGTTACGGTCAGGGGACTGAAGCTTTCTTT
TRBD1	TRBJ2-7	TRBV7-9	many	CASSSNRDRGEQYF	TGTGCCAGCAGCTCAAACCGGGACAGGGGAGAGCAGTACTTC
TRBD2	TRBJ2-7	TRBV27	few	CASASGLAAYEQYF	TGTGCCAGCGCTTCGGGACTAGCGGCATACGAGCAGTACTTC
-	TRBJ2-2	TRBV28	many	CASMAGRTGELFF	TGTGCCAGCATGGCGGGTCGCACCGGGGAGCTGTTTTTT
-	TRBJ1-3	TRBV7-3	many	CASSIDGSSGNTIYF	TGTGCCAGCAGCATTGACGGGAGCTCTGGAAACACCATATATTTT
TRBD2	TRBJ2-1	TRBV6-5	many	CASSYGGTIYNEQFF	TGTGCCAGCAGTTACGGAGGGACTATTTACAATGAGCAGTTCTTC
TRBD1	TRBJ2-2	TRBV7-3	many	CASSLIQGTPNTGELFF	TGTGCCAGCAGCTTAATACAGGGGACCCCAAACACCGGGGAGCTGTTTTTT
-	TRBJ1-1	TRBV6-6	many	CASRPQAMNTEAFF	TGTGCCAGCAGACCACAAGCCATGAACACTGAAGCTTTCTTT
-	TRBJ2-7	TRBV6-5	many	CASSWTDAYEQYF	TGTGCCAGCAGTTGGACAGATGCCTACGAGCAGTACTTC